The present TCR beta chain was sequenced within a study of PD-L1 blockade in urothelial cancer. The table came from immunoSEQ multiplex PCR; TCRdb's copy has only in-frame clones and leaves some out. Of some 30,000 clones in the sample, 87% were seen once. Germline V lookup: CDR1 MNHNY, CDR2 SVGAGI (reference sequence). This CDR3 is built from 16 residues. Trimming removed 7 bases from V and 0 bases from J; junction bases left unmatched: 9. V usage is TRBV6-6 and J usage is TRBJ1-5, with 7 bases fitting TRBD1. Sequenced here: PBMCs, sampled around atezolizumab (anti-PD-L1) treatment. This clonotype originated in a man in his fifties or sixties with urothelial cancer. Here the CDR3 reads CASTLPGTDSNQPQHF. The CDR3 coding sequence is TGTGCCAGCACCCTCCCCGGGACAGATAGCAATCAGCCCCAGCATTTT.